The sequence of this TCR beta chain was determined in a study of blood T cell repertoires in COVID-19. Germline V gene data show CDR1 as SGHNT and CDR2 as YENEEA. The CDR3 contains 15 residues. Between the trimmed V and J ends, which lost 2 bases and 1 base, there was a span of 11 bases. This table comes from immunoSEQ multiplex PCR, and its TCRdb copy is limited to in-frame clones, with some not included. The table has some 270,000 clones, approximately 90% seen once. The sequence was collected from a man aged 40-55 years who had been exposed to COVID-19. Sequenced input: PBMCs or T cells enriched from blood (not recorded which). This chain connects TRBV11-3 to TRBJ2-5; D unclear. The CDR3 DNA is TGTGCCAGCAGCTTATTATCAGGTCCCCAAGAGACCCAGTACTTC. Protein: CASSLLSGPQETQYF.